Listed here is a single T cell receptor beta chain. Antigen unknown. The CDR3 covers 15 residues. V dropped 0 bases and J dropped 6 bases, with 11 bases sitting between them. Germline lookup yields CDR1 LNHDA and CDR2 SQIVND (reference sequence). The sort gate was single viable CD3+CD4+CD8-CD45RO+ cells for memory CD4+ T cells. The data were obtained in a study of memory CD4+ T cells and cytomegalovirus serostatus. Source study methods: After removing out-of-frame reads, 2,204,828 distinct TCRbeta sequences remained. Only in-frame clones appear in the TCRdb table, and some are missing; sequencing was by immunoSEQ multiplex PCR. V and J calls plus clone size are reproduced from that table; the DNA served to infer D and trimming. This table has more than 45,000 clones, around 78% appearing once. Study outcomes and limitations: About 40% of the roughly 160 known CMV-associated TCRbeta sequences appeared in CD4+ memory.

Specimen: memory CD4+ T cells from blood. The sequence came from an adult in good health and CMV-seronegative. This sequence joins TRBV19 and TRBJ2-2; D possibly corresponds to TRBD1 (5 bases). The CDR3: CASSIDLSTAGELFF. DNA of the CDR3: TGTGCCAGTAGTATAGATCTATCGACAGCCGGGGAGCTGTTTTTT.